This entry concerns a single TCR beta chain. Its antigen is unknown. No qualities accompany the bases; no much larger clone lies one base away. This sample was taken from a study of cytomegalovirus exposure and HLA in healthy donors (dated by TCRdb to between 2016 and 2019). For context, the study as a whole: According to a later analysis, one platform produced both the 110 or so validation repertoires and the roughly 640 repertoires of the first cohort. To predict cytomegalovirus infection status, the study brought together high-throughput TCR immunosequencing, statistical association of individual TCRs with disease status, and machine learning. A separate validation cohort of 100 to 150 different subjects was used in addition to the approximately 640-subject first cohort. The study aimed to test whether signatures of past pathogen exposure could be identified by cataloging public T cell receptors.

Spanning cysteine to phenylalanine, the CDR3 consists of 16 amino acids. Just the 48-base CDR3 DNA is kept, in frame starting at base 1. Trimming removed 0 bases from V and 0 bases from J, leaving 10 bases between the germline ends. The germline V gene gives CDR1 as MGHRA and CDR2 as YSYEKL. The donors belonged to the validation cohort of over a hundred subjects, which was separate from the 666-subject first cohort. The library was prepared using the immunoSEQ multiplex PCR assay. Under the source paper's analysis protocol: A statistical classification framework was built for diagnosing cytomegalovirus status from the catalog of TCR beta chain sequences. Sourced from immuneACCESS, this table was stored by TCRdb with only in-frame sequences that have V and J called. A share of the clones is absent; for the studies checked, an unresolved V gene accounts for under half, and the remainder has no known explanation. That table gives V, J and clone size, and the DNA gave D and trimming. The sample table records about 190,000 clones; about 80% of these occur just once. The leading ten clones occupy about 2.8% of the sample.

Findings and caveats that apply to the study as a whole: Across donors, most TCR sequences were observed very rarely, whereas some public TCRs were present in many individuals. Of the cluster scores, approximately 94% were above 0 in a later analysis, which found that TCRs clustered in the first cohort also tended to co-occur in the 120 validation repertoires. In the study, about 150 TCR beta chains were listed as associated with cytomegalovirus. It was suggested by the authors that the approach could potentially be generalized to other disease states and immunological phenotypes. A later analysis had no HLA typing for the validation cohort, so co-occurrence there was scored across all 120 or so repertoires. Three of the identified cytomegalovirus-associated TCR beta chains were confirmed in vitro to be specific for cytomegalovirus antigens. In both the original and validation cohorts, the classifier was reported to diagnose cytomegalovirus status with high specificity and sensitivity.

This TCR was sampled from a woman younger than 30 in good health and CMV-seropositive. The V and J segments used are TRBV4-1 and TRBJ2-3, with no confident D gene call. The source material was PBMCs. The CDR3 is CASSQEASSSTDTQYF. The DNA is as follows: TGCGCCAGCAGCCAAGAAGCGTCCAGTAGCACAGATACGCAGTATTTT.